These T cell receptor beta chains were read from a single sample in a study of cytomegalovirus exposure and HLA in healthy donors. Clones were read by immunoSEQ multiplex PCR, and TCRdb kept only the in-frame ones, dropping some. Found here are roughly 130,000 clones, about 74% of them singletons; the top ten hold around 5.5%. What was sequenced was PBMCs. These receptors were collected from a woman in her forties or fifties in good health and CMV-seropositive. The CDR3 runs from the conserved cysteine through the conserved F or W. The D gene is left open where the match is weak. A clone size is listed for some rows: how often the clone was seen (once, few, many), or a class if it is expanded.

TGTTCCAGCAGCGCGGAGACGACTAGTTCAGATACGCAGTATTTT	CSSSAETTSSDTQYF	TRBJ2-3	NA	NA	TRBV7-9
TGTGCCACCAGCAGAGGGCGGGGAGGGCTCACGAGAAATGAGCAGTTCTTC	CATSRGRGGLTRNEQFF	TRBJ2-1	TRBD2	NA	TRBV15
TGTGCCAGTATGGGGCCAAACACCATATATTTT	CASMGPNTIYF	TRBJ1-3	NA	NA	TRBV19
TGTGCCTGGAGTTATCAGGGGGACACTGAAGCTTTCTTT	CAWSYQGDTEAFF	TRBJ1-1	TRBD1	NA	TRBV30
TGCAGTGCTAGCGGCAATCAGCCCCAGCATTTT	CSASGNQPQHF	TRBJ1-5	NA	few	TRBV20-1
TGTGCCAGCAGTGCGAGGGCAGGCTATGGCTACCCCTTC	CASSARAGYGYPF	TRBJ1-2	NA	NA	TRBV13
TGTGCCAGCAGTTTTGATGGGACAGGGGTCTTCAATTCACCCCTCCACTTT	CASSFDGTGVFNSPLHF	TRBJ1-6	TRBD1	NA	TRBV27
TGTGCCATCAGTGAGGGTGGGACAGGCGGGAATTCACCCCTCCACTTT	CAISEGGTGGNSPLHF	TRBJ1-6	TRBD1	NA	TRBV10-3
TGTGCCACCAGCAGAGATTCGCAGGTAGTGAGCTACACCTTC	CATSRDSQVVSYTF	TRBJ1-2	NA	NA	TRBV15
TGTGCCAGCGGGGGGTTTCGGTATGGCTACACCTTC	CASGGFRYGYTF	TRBJ1-2	NA	NA	TRBV6-5
TGTGCCAGCAGAACCAGAACAGGGGACACCGGGGAGCTGTTTTTT	CASRTRTGDTGELFF	TRBJ2-2	TRBD1	NA	TRBV19
TGTGCCAGCAGCTTAGTCGGGGGTGGAGGCTACACCTTC	CASSLVGGGGYTF	TRBJ1-2	NA	few	TRBV7-9
TGTGCCACGGGAAACAGGGGGAATAATCAGCCCCAGCATTTT	CATGNRGNNQPQHF	TRBJ1-5	TRBD1	NA	TRBV15
TGTGCCAGCAGCTTGCGACAGCCGAACACCGGGGAGCTGTTTTTT	CASSLRQPNTGELFF	TRBJ2-2	NA	NA	TRBV13
TGTGCCAGCAGCTCCATGACTAGCGCAGATACGCAGTATTTT	CASSSMTSADTQYF	TRBJ2-3	TRBD2	few	TRBV5-4
TGTGCCAGCAGCTTTTCCCCCACGGGACAGATCGACTACGAGCAGTACTTC	CASSFSPTGQIDYEQYF	TRBJ2-7	TRBD1	NA	TRBV7-2
TGTGCCAGTAGGAAGCCGGGACAGAGCTTTGGCTACACCTTC	CASRKPGQSFGYTF	TRBJ1-2	TRBD1	NA	TRBV19